The 5 T cell receptor beta chains below all came from one sample that was sequenced in a study of cytomegalovirus exposure and HLA in healthy donors. The assay was immunoSEQ multiplex PCR, and TCRdb's table has in-frame clones only and misses some. The sample lists approximately 160,000 clones; about 85% were seen once. The sample consisted of PBMCs. The receptors stem from a man younger than 45 in good health and CMV-seropositive.

The chain links TRBV19 to TRBJ1-2; D is unclear. With 1 base removed from V and 7 bases from J, the gap between germline ends came to 10 bases. Germline CDR1 LNHDA, CDR2 SQIVND (reference sequence). This CDR3 region has 13 residues. CDR3: CASSIGRVSGYTF. The CDR3 DNA is TGTGCCAGTAGTATAGGACGGGTCTCTGGCTACACCTTC.

This clone was picked up one time. The J gene is TRBJ2-1, the V gene TRBV4-3, with 8 bases aligning to TRBD1. The trim removed 1 base at V and 8 bases at J, leaving 10 bases unmatched. Germline V gives CDR1 LGHNA, CDR2 YSLEER. This CDR3 comprises 16 residues. The DNA of the CDR3 is TGCGCCAGCAGCCAAGGATCGTCAGGGGGCGGGTATGAGCAGTTCTTC. The encoded protein is CASSQGSSGGGYEQFF.

This chain joins TRBV10-3 and TRBJ2-3, with D maybe TRBD1 (6 bases). CDR3 length: 15 residues. V lost 4 bases to trimming and J lost 2 bases, with 13 bases between them. In germline, CDR1 is ENHRY, CDR2 SYGVKD. The DNA of the CDR3 is TGTGCCATCAGTGGAAGGACAGATACCACAGATACGCAGTATTTT. It translates to CAISGRTDTTDTQYF.

In its sample, this clone was seen once. The chain uses TRBV29-1 and TRBJ1-1; 8 bases line up with TRBD1. The V gene end was trimmed by 4 bases and the J gene end by 6 bases; junction bases not matched to a gene: 4. The CDR3 is 12 amino acids. The germline V gene encodes CDR1 SQVTM and CDR2 ANQGSEA. The CDR3 loop is CSVATGAAEAFF. The CDR3 region has the DNA TGCAGCGTTGCGACAGGGGCGGCTGAAGCTTTCTTT.

V usage is TRBV11-2 and J usage is TRBJ2-7; 7 bases agree with TRBD2. With V trimmed by 6 bases and J by 6 bases, 8 bases remained unmatched. This CDR3 has 13 residues. Germline CDR1 is SGHAT and CDR2 is FQNNGV. The CDR3 coding sequence is TGTGCCAGCAGGCGTAGGACGGGGGGCGAGCAGTACTTC. This codes for CASRRRTGGEQYF.